One and the same sample provided the 25 T cell receptor beta chains below, sequenced in a study of blood T cell repertoires in COVID-19. Sequencing was performed with immunoSEQ multiplex PCR; in TCRdb, only in-frame clones are kept and a portion is missing. The sample records some 20,000 clones, around 90% being singletons. Source material: peripheral blood. Receptors were obtained from a human donor in a cohort sampled during active COVID-19.

The rearrangement uses TRBV7-2 and TRBJ1-1; D not resolved. This CDR3 is built from 14 residues. V lost 5 bases and J lost 0, with 10 bases in between. Germline V gene lookup returns CDR1 SGHTA and CDR2 FQGNSA. The DNA of the CDR3 is TGTGCCAGCAGCCCCCGTCGTCTGAACACTGAAGCTTTCTTT. Translation gives CASSPRRLNTEAFF.

The table lists this clone with a few counts. This sequence joins TRBV7-2 and TRBJ2-4, with D tentatively TRBD2 (5 bases). The CDR3 is made up of 14 amino acids. The germline gives CDR1 SGHTA, CDR2 FQGNSA. V lost 2 bases, J lost 5 bases, and 10 bases lay in between. The CDR3 DNA is TGTGCCAGCAGCTTACGGGGTCTAGAAAACATTCAGTACTTC. Translating it yields CASSLRGLENIQYF.

The J gene is TRBJ2-7, the V gene TRBV6-2 or TRBV6-3, with a tentative D call TRBD1 (6 bases). Germline-derived CDR1 and CDR2 are MNHEY and SVGEGT. Trimming left V 0 bases short and J 4 bases short, with 22 bases between. This CDR3 region has 18 residues. The CDR3 region is CASSYSKLGGRRGYEQYV. CDR3 DNA: TGTGCCAGCAGTTACTCGAAACTTGGGGGACGCAGGGGTTACGAGCAGTACGTC.

The rearrangement joins TRBV11-2 to TRBJ1-2; weak D call: TRBD1 (5 bases). The CDR3 length is 13 residues. V lost 4 bases and J 4 bases, leaving 10 bases between the germline ends. Germline lookup yields CDR1 SGHAT and CDR2 FQNNGV. The CDR3 DNA reads as TGTGCCAGCAGCTCTGGGGGGTTCTATGGCTACACCTTC. It translates to CASSSGGFYGYTF.

This chain connects TRBV7-9 to TRBJ1-5; 7 bases are a match to TRBD1. CDR1 is SEHNR and CDR2 is FQNEAQ in the germline V gene (reference sequence). The ends lost 5 bases at V and 1 base at J; junction bases unmatched: 5. This CDR3 is 15 amino acids long. The CDR3 protein is CASSPDRASNQPQHF. Written as DNA, the CDR3 is TGTGCCAGCAGCCCCGACAGGGCCAGCAATCAGCCCCAGCATTTT.

The chain joins TRBV20-1 to TRBJ1-1; TRBD1 might be the D (5 bases). Germline V gene lookup returns CDR1 DFQATT and CDR2 SNEGSKA (reference sequence). CDR3 length: 11 residues. Trimming left V 7 bases short and J 4 bases short, with 10 bases between. In DNA form, the CDR3 reads TGCAGTGTCGGGGGGGGCACTGAAGCTTTCTTT. It encodes CSVGGGTEAFF.

For the CDR3, the DNA is TGTGCCAGCAGCAACCGACAGGGGGGTGAAGCTTTCTTT. As protein: CASSNRQGGEAFF. The chain employs TRBV12-3 or TRBV12-4 and TRBJ1-1, with 9 bases identical to TRBD1. CDR3 length: 13 amino acids. V was clipped by 6 bases and J by 7 bases; unmatched bases: 6.

This rearrangement joins TRBV29-1 to TRBJ2-7; perhaps TRBD1 as D (6 bases). V lost 8 bases, J lost 5 bases, and 16 bases lay in between. Germline V gene lookup returns CDR1 SQVTM and CDR2 ANQGSEA. There are 12 residues in the CDR3. As DNA, the CDR3 is TGCAGCACCAGACAGGTTTCCGACGAGCAGTACTTC. Its protein product is CSTRQVSDEQYF.

The chain carries TRBV7-2 and TRBJ1-5, with D unresolved. Germline assignment: CDR1 SGHTA and CDR2 FQGNSA. The CDR3 is 16 amino acids. Trimming left V 5 bases short and J 2 bases short, with 16 bases between. The CDR3 DNA sequence: TGTGCCAGCAGCCCCCAAGGGAGGGTGGGCAATCAGCCCCAGCATTTT. This sequence encodes CASSPQGRVGNQPQHF.

This sequence joins TRBV6-5 and TRBJ1-1; D remains unclear. Germline V gene data show CDR1 as MNHEY and CDR2 as SVGAGI. The ends were cut back, 5 bases at V and 1 base at J, with 8 bases in the middle. The length of the CDR3 is 13 residues. The CDR3 DNA reads as TGTGCCAGCAGTCATCACTCGAACACTGAAGCTTTCTTT. Residues: CASSHHSNTEAFF.

The rearrangement links TRBV2 to TRBJ1-4; 7 bases are shared with TRBD1. The CDR3 is made up of 16 amino acids. The germline V gene encodes CDR1 SNHLY and CDR2 FYNNEI. V was pared by 2 bases and J by 0 bases, with 3 bases of the junction left unmatched. The CDR3 spells CASSERGQATNEKLFF. The CDR3 nucleotides are TGTGCCAGCAGTGAACGCGGACAGGCAACTAATGAAAAACTGTTTTTT.

The gene calls are TRBV7-2 and TRBJ1-4, with 11 bases that match TRBD1. The germline V gene encodes CDR1 SGHTA and CDR2 FQGNSA. This CDR3 contains 13 residues. Trimming took 5 bases from V and 8 from J; bases not matched to a gene: 1. DNA for the CDR3: TGTGCCAGCAGCCGGGACAGGGGGGAAAAACTGTTTTTT. Its protein is CASSRDRGEKLFF.

Turning to this clone: One end of the junction varies from germline; a read error may be responsible. This sample also contains other DNA sequences that code for the same CDR3. This sequence joins TRBV7-8 and TRBJ1-3; 8 nucleotides align to TRBD1. The CDR3 is 16 amino acids. Per germline, CDR1 SGHVS and CDR2 FQNEAQ. CDR3 DNA sequence: TGTGCCAGTAGCTTAGCCGGGACAGGAACTGGAAACACCATATATTTT. This gives the protein CASSLAGTGTGNTIYF.

V usage is TRBV2 and J usage is TRBJ2-5; 11 positions agree with TRBD1. The CDR3 is 14 residues long. Germline V CDR1 and CDR2: SNHLY, FYNNEI. The trim removed 3 bases at V and 7 bases at J, leaving 4 bases unmatched. For the CDR3, the DNA is TGTGCCAGCAGTGAGGACAGGGGGCAGGGGACCCAGTACTTC. It specifies CASSEDRGQGTQYF.

The V call is TRBV20-1, the J call TRBJ2-7; D is uncertain. The ends were cut back, 3 bases at V and 4 bases at J, with 7 bases in the middle. This CDR3 contains 11 residues. Per the germline V gene, CDR1 is DFQATT and CDR2 is SNEGSKA (reference sequence). The CDR3 DNA follows: TGCAGTGCTAGGAGCGCATACGAGCAGTACGTC. It codes for CSARSAYEQYV.

This chain links TRBV18 with TRBJ1-2; 8 positions match TRBD1. The V and J ends lost 2 bases and 5 bases, in that order; junction bases with no gene match: 13. Germline CDR1 is KGHSH and CDR2 is LQKENI. The CDR3 consists of 17 residues. CDR3 bases: TGTGCCAGCTCACCAGACGGACAGGGACTTCGTCGGTATGGCTACACCTTC. It yields the protein CASSPDGQGLRRYGYTF.

The rearrangement uses TRBV6-5 and TRBJ1-5; D possibly corresponds to TRBD1 (6 bases). The CDR3 length is 15 residues. The V and J ends lost 6 bases and 5 bases respectively, with 17 bases between them. Germline V gives CDR1 MNHEY, CDR2 SVGAGI. The CDR3 loop reads CASSKNRDPYQPQHF. The CDR3 DNA is TGTGCCAGCAGCAAAAACAGGGACCCTTATCAGCCCCAGCATTTT.

The CDR3 bases are TGTGCCAGCAGTCTCACCGGGACTAGCGGGATTACAGATACGCAGTATTTT. Translated, it gives CASSLTGTSGITDTQYF. The J gene is TRBJ2-3, the V gene TRBV6-2 or TRBV6-3; 13 positions agree with TRBD2. Germline-derived CDR1 and CDR2 are MNHEY and SVGEGT. This CDR3 spans 17 amino acids. With V trimmed by 5 bases and J by 3 bases, 8 bases remained unmatched.

The V call is TRBV5-5, the J call TRBJ2-5, with TRBD2 matching 15 bases. The V gene's germline CDR1 is SGHKS and CDR2 YYEKEE (reference sequence). The CDR3 has 16 residues. Unmatched junction bases numbered 2, after V lost 3 bases and J lost 2 bases. CDR3 sequence (DNA): TGTGCCAGCAGCTGGACTAGCGGGAGGGAACAAGAGACCCAGTACTTC. Translated: CASSWTSGREQETQYF.

V is TRBV4-3 and J is TRBJ2-1; D is uncertain. Deletions cut 0 bases from V and 2 bases from J, with 11 bases between. CDR3 size: 16 residues. Germline loops: CDR1 LGHNA, CDR2 YSLEER. The CDR3 here is CASSQDSPETYNEQFF. Here the CDR3 DNA reads TGCGCCAGCAGCCAAGATTCCCCGGAGACCTACAATGAGCAGTTCTTC.

This chain links TRBV2 with TRBJ2-3; D is ambiguous. Looked up from germline, CDR1 is SNHLY and CDR2 is FYNNEI. The CDR3 length is 13 residues. V gave up 7 bases and J gave up 4 bases, with 12 bases separating them. The CDR3 DNA sequence: TGTGCCAGCACCCGGAGTAAGTCAGATACGCAGTATTTT. It encodes CASTRSKSDTQYF.

The chain joins TRBV5-6 to TRBJ2-7, with D possibly TRBD2 on 6 matching bases. The CDR3 extends over 15 amino acids. The germline V and J ends were trimmed by 2 bases and 4 bases, with 16 bases remaining between them. Germline assignment: CDR1 SGHDT and CDR2 YYEEEE. CDR3 DNA sequence: TGTGCCAGCAGCTTTAGGACGGGAGCATTTTACGAGCAGTACGTC. This sequence encodes CASSFRTGAFYEQYV.

V is TRBV5-8 and J is TRBJ2-5; D is possibly TRBD1 (5 bases). V gave up 0 bases and J gave up 2 bases, with 11 bases separating them. There are 15 residues in the CDR3. Germline values: CDR1 SGHTS, CDR2 YDEGEE. DNA of the CDR3: TGTGCCAGCAGCTTGGATCTGGGGCGGCAAGAGACCCAGTACTTC. Its translation is CASSLDLGRQETQYF.

This rearrangement joins TRBV27 to TRBJ1-1, with 9 bases identical to TRBD1. The CDR3 totals 15 residues. Germline assignment: CDR1 MNHEY and CDR2 SMNVEV (reference sequence). Unmatched junction bases numbered 9, after V lost 5 bases and J lost 5 bases. The CDR3 DNA reads TGTGCCAGCAGTATCCAACAGGGGGCGCTTACTGAAGCTTTCTTT. It yields the protein CASSIQQGALTEAFF.

A few counts support this clone. Other DNA variants within this sample encode the same CDR3. Here the CDR3 reads CASSRDRVETQYF. The CDR3 DNA sequence: TGTGCCAGCTCCCGGGACAGGGTAGAGACCCAGTACTTC. The chain employs TRBV2 and TRBJ2-5, with 9 bases matching TRBD1. The CDR3 consists of 13 residues. V was pared by 8 bases and J by 4 bases, with 5 bases of the junction left unmatched. Germline CDR1 SNHLY, CDR2 FYNNEI.